Shown below are 28 T cell receptor beta chains from a single sample sequenced in a study of T cell responses to AZD1222 COVID-19 vaccine. Method: immunoSEQ multiplex PCR; TCRdb's copy keeps in-frame clones and lacks some. The table has about 34,000 clones, 78% seen once. The sample in question was peripheral blood, obtained 28 days after the second AZD1222 dose. All receptors derive from an adult who received the AZD1222 COVID-19 vaccine.

In nucleotides, the CDR3 is TGTGCCAGCTCACCAGTCAGGGCTAACTATGGCTACACCTTC. Translated, it gives CASSPVRANYGYTF. The chain couples TRBV18 to TRBJ1-2; the D gene is possibly TRBD1 (5 bases). CDR3 length: 14 amino acids. Per germline, CDR1 KGHSH and CDR2 LQKENI. V gave up 2 bases and J gave up 0 bases, with 7 bases separating them. Complete variable domain (other parts from reference TRBV18 and TRBJ1-2): NAGVMQNPRHLVRRRGQEARLRCSPMKGHSHVYWYRQLPEEGLKFMVYLQKENIIDESGMPKERFSAEFPKEGPSILRIQQVVRGDSAAYFCASSPVRANYGYTFGSGTRLTVV.

This clone was observed a few times. The chain couples TRBV7-8 to TRBJ1-2; D not resolved. V was shortened by 4 bases and J by 2 bases, with 14 bases between the two germline ends. This CDR3 contains 15 residues. Germline V gene lookup returns CDR1 SGHVS and CDR2 FQNEAQ. This CDR3 is CASSSTWGGNYGYTF. CDR3 coding DNA: TGTGCCAGCAGCTCGACCTGGGGAGGCAACTATGGCTACACCTTC.

This chain joins TRBV10-2 and TRBJ1-6, with no clear D. Trimming shortened V by 6 bases and J by 0 bases, and 12 bases separated the two germline ends. The germline CDR1 and CDR2 sequences are WSHSY and SAAADI. This CDR3 is 16 amino acids long. CDR3 loop: CASSPDLSSYNSPLHF. DNA of the CDR3: TGCGCCAGCAGCCCGGATCTGAGCTCCTATAATTCACCCCTCCACTTT.

This chain uses TRBV10-3 with TRBJ1-1; D is uncertain. Germline V CDR1 and CDR2: ENHRY, SYGVKD. The CDR3 runs to 13 residues. Deletions cut 6 bases from V and 1 base from J, with 9 bases between. CDR3 bases: TGTGCCATCAGCCAAACCGAGAACACTGAAGCTTTCTTT. Residues: CAISQTENTEAFF.

The V call is TRBV7-9, the J call TRBJ2-2; no definite D call. The CDR3 has 16 amino acids. The ends were cut back, 1 base at V and 4 bases at J, with 13 bases in the middle. From germline, CDR1 is SEHNR and CDR2 FQNEAQ (reference sequence). This CDR3 reads CASSLGTSKRTGELFF. The CDR3 nucleotides read TGTGCCAGCAGCTTAGGAACCTCGAAGCGCACCGGGGAGCTGTTTTTT.

In its sample, this clone was seen once. The rearrangement uses TRBV2 and TRBJ2-5; unclear D gene. Germline CDR1 reads SNHLY; CDR2 reads FYNNEI. Deletions cut 7 bases from V and 4 bases from J, with 10 bases between. The CDR3 runs to 12 residues. The CDR3 here is CASNRLLETQYF. The CDR3 coding sequence is TGTGCCAGCAACCGACTTTTAGAGACCCAGTACTTC.

The V call is TRBV6-5, the J call TRBJ1-2; TRBD1 aligns across 9 bases. Germline CDR1 reads MNHEY; CDR2 reads SVGAGI. The CDR3 spans 14 residues. V shed 1 base and J 6 bases; nucleotides not matched to a gene: 3. DNA of the CDR3: TGTGCCAGCAGTTACTACCGGGACAGGGATGGCTACACCTTC. This translates into CASSYYRDRDGYTF.

This chain connects TRBV7-2 to TRBJ1-6; no reliable D call. Germline lookup yields CDR1 SGHTA and CDR2 FQGNSA. Trimming took off 5 bases at V and 10 bases at J, with 12 bases between the two ends. The CDR3 extends over 13 amino acids. For the CDR3, the DNA is TGTGCCAGCAGCCCCGCTCTGGGGTCACCCCTCCACTTT. Translating gives CASSPALGSPLHF.

This rearrangement joins TRBV19 to TRBJ1-4; D not resolved. From germline, CDR1 is LNHDA and CDR2 SQIVND (reference sequence). Trimming took off 5 bases at V and 2 bases at J, with 12 bases between the two ends. CDR3 length equals 15 residues. The CDR3 sequence: CASSDSRRTNEKLFF. In DNA form, the CDR3 reads TGTGCCAGTAGTGATTCCCGGCGGACTAATGAAAAACTGTTTTTT.

This clone was seen more than once but under ten times. The chain recombines TRBV6-4 with TRBJ2-6; D is undetermined. The length of the CDR3 is 13 residues. Germline CDR1 and CDR2: MRHNA and SNTAGT. Trimming shortened V by 7 bases and J by 0 bases, and 4 bases separated the two germline ends. As DNA, the CDR3 is TGTGCCAGCATCCTCTCTGGGGCCAACGTCCTGACTTTC. The encoded protein is CASILSGANVLTF.

V usage is TRBV11-2 and J usage is TRBJ2-4, with 8 nucleotides matching TRBD2. The junction had 2 bases not matched to a gene; V was cut back by 1 base and J by 6 bases. The CDR3 consists of 14 residues. Looked up from germline, CDR1 is SGHAT and CDR2 is FQNNGV. The DNA for the CDR3 is TGTGCCAGCAGCTTAGCGGGGGGGCCAAACATTCAGTACTTC. Translation gives CASSLAGGPNIQYF.

The CDR3 region has the DNA TGTGCCACCATTCTCGGGGGGAACACTGAAGCTTTCTTT. It codes for CATILGGNTEAFF. The rearrangement uses TRBV24-1 and TRBJ1-1, with a weak D call TRBD1 (5 bases). V was clipped by 8 bases and J by 1 base, with 10 bases between them. The CDR3 covers 13 residues. The germline V gene encodes CDR1 KGHDR and CDR2 SFDVKD.

This clone was detected only a few times. The gene calls are TRBV5-6 and TRBJ2-3; 8 nucleotides match TRBD1. Germline CDR1 and CDR2: SGHDT and YYEEEE. The CDR3 contains 16 residues. Trimming removed 2 bases from V and 0 bases from J; junction bases left unmatched: 5. CDR3 sequence reads: CASSLRTGKSTDTQYF. CDR3 nucleotides: TGTGCCAGCAGCTTACGGACAGGGAAGAGCACAGATACGCAGTATTTT.

V and J are TRBV29-1 and TRBJ2-1, with 9 bases aligning to TRBD2. J gave up 6 bases and V 0 bases, and 6 bases lay outside the gene matches. The germline V gene has CDR1 SQVTM and CDR2 ANQGSEA. CDR3 length: 15 residues. CDR3 region: CSVEDGTSSGNEQFF. CDR3 DNA: TGCAGCGTTGAAGATGGGACTAGCTCAGGCAATGAGCAGTTCTTC.

This chain uses TRBV5-1 with TRBJ1-1; 8 bases are shared with TRBD1. The V segment lost 4 bases and the J segment 4 bases; nucleotides outside the gene matches: 3. Germline V gives CDR1 SGHRS, CDR2 YFSETQ. The CDR3 sequence is 13 residues long. The CDR3 sequence is CASSRTGSTEAFF. CDR3 DNA sequence: TGCGCCAGCAGCAGGACAGGGAGCACTGAAGCTTTCTTT.

V is TRBV28 and J is TRBJ2-3; 9 bases align to TRBD2. Germline trimming cut 5 bases from V and 1 base from J; bases unmatched to any gene: 16. CDR1 is MDHEN and CDR2 is SYDVKM in the germline V gene. This CDR3 is 19 amino acids long. The CDR3 loop reads CASSTRADSGRGGTDTQYF. DNA for the CDR3: TGTGCCAGCAGTACTAGGGCTGATAGCGGGAGAGGGGGCACAGATACGCAGTATTTT.

The rearrangement links TRBV5-1 to TRBJ1-6, with D unresolved. The germline V and J ends were trimmed by 2 bases and 3 bases, with 6 bases remaining between them. This CDR3 is built from 14 residues. Germline CDR1 SGHRS, CDR2 YFSETQ. In DNA form, the CDR3 reads TGCGCCAGCAGCTTAGGTATCTATAATTCACCCCTCCACTTT. Its translation: CASSLGIYNSPLHF.

By proportion, this clone is medium-sized. This chain uses TRBV6-4 with TRBJ2-3, with D hard to call. The ends were cut back, 2 bases at V and 2 bases at J, with 5 bases in the middle. Per germline, CDR1 MRHNA and CDR2 SNTAGT. The CDR3 totals 13 residues. The DNA for the CDR3 is TGTGCCAGCAGTGACGGCCCCACAGATACGCAGTATTTT. This codes for CASSDGPTDTQYF.

This chain connects TRBV6-5 to TRBJ2-7, with D possibly TRBD2 on 6 matching bases. Trimming stripped 2 bases from V and 6 bases from J, with 11 bases between. Germline V lookup: CDR1 MNHEY, CDR2 SVGAGI. This CDR3 spans 13 amino acids. The CDR3 region has the DNA TGTGCCAGCAGTTACGGGGCGGGGCTCGAGCAGTACGTC. Its translation: CASSYGAGLEQYV.

J is TRBJ2-5 and V is TRBV5-4, with 7 bases aligning to TRBD2. V was clipped by 7 bases and J by 5 bases; unmatched bases: 8. The CDR3 contains 13 residues. CDR1 and CDR2 from the germline V gene are SGHNT and YYREEE (reference sequence). CDR3 DNA sequence: TGTGCCAGCTGGTGGGGGGGGTGGGAGACCCAGTACTTC. Translated: CASWWGGWETQYF.

As DNA, the CDR3 is TGTGCCAGCAGCGTAGGTGGACAGGAGTGGACTGAAGCTTTCTTT. Translating gives CASSVGGQEWTEAFF. The rearrangement links TRBV9 to TRBJ1-1; 7 bases are a match to TRBD1. The CDR3 extends over 15 amino acids. V trimming: 0 bases; J trimming: 5 bases; junction bases outside the gene matches: 7. Germline assignment: CDR1 SGDLS and CDR2 YYNGEE.

V is TRBV7-2 and J is TRBJ2-3, with a possible D match to TRBD2 (7 bases). V shed 5 bases and J shed 6 bases, with 15 bases lying between them. The germline gives CDR1 SGHTA, CDR2 FQGNSA. The CDR3 runs 14 residues. The CDR3 protein is CASSPSGGADTQYF. DNA for the CDR3: TGTGCCAGCAGCCCGTCTGGGGGGGCGGATACGCAGTATTTT.

The V call is TRBV13, the J call TRBJ2-5; no clear D. Trimming removed 4 bases at V and 10 bases at J, with 13 bases between. This CDR3 is 12 amino acids long. The germline CDR1 and CDR2 sequences are PRHDT and FYEKMQ (reference sequence). The CDR3 DNA sequence: TGTGCCAGCAGCTCCCAAACCATGAGCCAGTACTTC. Translation: CASSSQTMSQYF.

This clone was seen only once. The chain joins TRBV6-5 to TRBJ1-6, with a weak D call TRBD1 (5 bases). Germline V gene data show CDR1 as MNHEY and CDR2 as SVGAGI. There are 14 residues in the CDR3. Between the trimmed V and J ends, which lost 2 bases and 8 bases, there was a span of 10 bases. The CDR3 loop is CASSYGTTDSPLHF. CDR3 DNA: TGTGCCAGCAGTTACGGGACTACGGATTCACCCCTCCACTTT.

The chain employs TRBV28 and TRBJ2-7; TRBD2 matches 10 bases. The germline V gene encodes CDR1 MDHEN and CDR2 SYDVKM. V gave up 6 bases and J gave up 2 bases; unmatched junction bases: 7. The CDR3 is 15 residues long. In DNA form, the CDR3 reads TGTGCCAGCAGCCCTAGCGGGAGTACCCCCTACGAGCAGTACGTC. It yields the protein CASSPSGSTPYEQYV.

The V call is TRBV10-3, the J call TRBJ2-5, with 7 bases identical to TRBD2. V lost 2 bases to trimming and J lost 1 base; unmatched junction nucleotides: 13. The CDR3 is 18 amino acids. Germline loops: CDR1 ENHRY, CDR2 SYGVKD. The CDR3 loop reads CAISEDPFGGGPQETQYF. CDR3 in DNA: TGTGCCATCAGTGAGGACCCGTTTGGGGGAGGGCCCCAAGAGACCCAGTACTTC.

The chain carries TRBV5-1 and TRBJ1-2; no reliable D call. The CDR3 is made up of 12 amino acids. Trimming shortened V by 6 bases and J by 8 bases, and 14 bases separated the two germline ends. CDR1 is SGHRS and CDR2 is YFSETQ in the germline V gene. CDR3: CASKRASGGYTF. The CDR3 nucleotides are TGCGCCAGCAAAAGGGCCTCGGGGGGCTACACCTTC.

V gene TRBV11-1 combines with J gene TRBJ1-4; 7 nucleotides match TRBD1. The ends lost 1 base at V and 8 bases at J; junction bases unmatched: 7. Germline CDR1 reads SGHAT; CDR2 reads FQDESV (reference sequence). The CDR3 loop spans 15 amino acids. The CDR3 nucleotides read TGTGCCAGCAGCTTAGGTAACAGGGGTGGGGAAAAACTGTTTTTT. Amino acids: CASSLGNRGGEKLFF.